Below are 12 T cell receptor beta chains sequenced from a single sample in a study of shared clonotypes between healthy human individuals. Clones were read by immunoSEQ multiplex PCR, and TCRdb kept only the in-frame ones, dropping some. The sample gives 760,000 or so clones, about 97% of which show up once; about 0.22% is in the top ten. CD45RO-negative CD8 cells positively selected for CCR7 made up the naive population, which excluded terminally differentiated effector memory CD45RA+ cells. The sample was naive CD8+ T cells sorted from blood. The receptors originated from a man aged 25-40 years in good health.

The rearrangement uses TRBV14 and TRBJ1-5; the D gene is possibly TRBD1 (6 bases). Germline loops: CDR1 SGHDN, CDR2 FVKESK. The CDR3 contains 15 residues. V was pared by 3 bases and J by 2 bases, with 11 bases between. CDR3 coding DNA: TGTGCCAGCAGCCAGACAGGACCTGGCAATCAGCCCCAGCATTTT. Translating it yields CASSQTGPGNQPQHF.

This clone was counted only a few times. V gene TRBV4-1 combines with J gene TRBJ2-7, with TRBD1 matching 7 bases. Trimming cost V 0 bases and J 4 bases; bases outside gene matches: 3. This CDR3 has 14 amino acids. Germline lookup yields CDR1 MGHRA and CDR2 YSYEKL. The CDR3 loop reads CASSQDRGRYEQYF. In nucleotides, the CDR3 is TGCGCCAGCAGCCAAGATAGGGGGCGATACGAGCAGTACTTC.

Only a few counts were recorded for this clone. V gene TRBV7-9 combines with J gene TRBJ2-1, with D maybe TRBD2 (5 bases). V was pared by 3 bases and J by 8 bases, with 14 bases between. Germline V gene data show CDR1 as SEHNR and CDR2 as FQNEAQ (reference sequence). The CDR3 has 14 residues. CDR3 sequence reads: CASSLSEVGHEQFF. The CDR3 DNA sequence: TGTGCCAGCAGCTTGTCGGAGGTTGGTCATGAGCAGTTCTTC.

This chain joins TRBV4-1 and TRBJ1-3; no clear D gene. The CDR3 is made up of 16 amino acids. V was pared by 0 bases and J by 1 base, with 10 bases between. Germline V gene data show CDR1 as MGHRA and CDR2 as YSYEKL. The CDR3 nucleotides read TGCGCCAGCAGCCAAGATCCCGGGCTATCTGGAAACACCATATATTTT. Translated, it gives CASSQDPGLSGNTIYF.

This clone appeared a single time. V usage is TRBV2 and J usage is TRBJ2-3; 9 bases match TRBD1. The CDR3 covers 16 residues. After removal of 4 bases from V and 4 bases from J, the junction contained 9 bases not matched to a gene. Germline V gene sequence: CDR1 SNHLY, CDR2 FYNNEI. CDR3 loop: CASSVMGTGRSDTQYF. As DNA, the CDR3 is TGTGCCAGCAGTGTAATGGGGACAGGGCGGTCAGATACGCAGTATTTT.

The CDR3 sequence is CASSLGSGGVNTEAFF. CDR3 coding DNA: TGTGCCAGCAGTTTAGGCTCCGGGGGAGTGAACACTGAAGCTTTCTTT. The chain has TRBV27 and TRBJ1-1; D is possibly TRBD1 (5 bases). This CDR3 is built from 16 residues. V dropped 2 bases and J dropped 0 bases, with 13 bases sitting between them. Germline CDR1 MNHEY, CDR2 SMNVEV (reference sequence).

The rearrangement joins TRBV5-4 to TRBJ1-1, with D possibly being TRBD1 (5 bases). With 2 bases removed from V and 5 bases from J, the gap between germline ends came to 10 bases. The CDR3 has 13 residues. Germline V gives CDR1 SGHNT, CDR2 YYREEE (reference sequence). The CDR3 spells CASSFRGGTEAFF. The CDR3 region has the DNA TGTGCCAGCAGCTTTCGGGGGGGGACTGAAGCTTTCTTT.

The rearrangement links TRBV2 to TRBJ2-1, with D unresolved. Germline-derived CDR1 and CDR2 are SNHLY and FYNNEI. The CDR3 has 14 amino acids. V shed 6 bases and J shed 4 bases, with 13 bases lying between them. CDR3 protein: CASRASALYNEQFF. CDR3 nucleotide sequence: TGTGCCAGCAGGGCGTCAGCACTTTACAATGAGCAGTTCTTC. Complete variable domain (other parts from reference TRBV2 and TRBJ2-1): EPEVTQTPSHQVTQMGQEVILRCVPISNHLYFYWYRQILGQKVEFLVSFYNNEISEKSEIFDDQFSVERPDGSNFTLKIRSTKLEDSAMYFCASRASALYNEQFFGPGTRLTVL.

This chain uses TRBV13 with TRBJ2-1; D perhaps matches TRBD2 (6 bases). The germline V gene encodes CDR1 PRHDT and CDR2 FYEKMQ (reference sequence). The ends were cut back, 5 bases at V and 9 bases at J, with 17 bases in the middle. The CDR3 totals 14 residues. Here the CDR3 DNA reads TGTGCCAGCAGCCGGGACTTTGGGCCCAGTGAGCAGTTCTTC. Its protein product is CASSRDFGPSEQFF.

J is TRBJ2-5 and V is TRBV12-2; the table gives TRBD2 as D, unverified against the DNA. TRBV12-2 is listed as a pseudogene. CDR3 length: 18 residues. CDR3 coding DNA: TGTGCAAGTCGCTTAGCGGACCCGGGGGGACCCCGGGGAGAGACCCAGTACTTC. This gives the protein CASRLADPGGPRGETQYF.

The chain has TRBV7-6 and TRBJ2-7; D may match TRBD1 or TRBD2 (5 bases each). In germline, CDR1 is SGHVS, CDR2 FNYEAQ. Trimming stripped 2 bases from V and 3 bases from J, with 11 bases between. The CDR3 length is 14 residues. This CDR3 is CASSLFVGGYEQYF. The CDR3 coding sequence is TGTGCCAGCAGCTTATTCGTTGGGGGCTACGAGCAGTACTTC.

The rearrangement links TRBV5-5 to TRBJ2-7, with D possibly being TRBD1 (6 bases). The V and J ends lost 4 bases and 0 bases respectively, with 14 bases between them. The germline CDR1 and CDR2 sequences are SGHKS and YYEKEE (reference sequence). The CDR3 has 15 residues. This CDR3 reads CASSVGQGSSYEQYF. CDR3 bases: TGTGCCAGCAGCGTCGGGCAGGGGTCCTCCTACGAGCAGTACTTC.